The table lists the clone carrying this T cell receptor (beta chain) with a few counts. The sample contains more than one DNA sequence encoding this CDR3. The data derive from a study of shared clonotypes between healthy human individuals. The CDR3 consists of 14 residues. Losses at the gene ends were 0 bases for V and 3 bases for J; bases not matched to a gene: 0. Germline CDR1 is SGHRS and CDR2 is YFSETQ. The data were produced by immunoSEQ multiplex PCR, yet TCRdb's version contains in-frame clones alone and is incomplete. The table has some 2,500,000 clones, approximately 93% seen once; the top ten hold more than 0.35%.

This sequence was found in a man younger than 35 in good health. Some clones in this sample may be carry-over from other donors' samples. The sequenced material came from naive CD4+ T cells from PBMCs. Subset denoted: CD45RA+ positively selected. The rearrangement links TRBV5-1 to TRBJ1-2; 9 positions match TRBD1. The CDR3 bases are TGCGCCAGCAGCTTGGGGGACAGGGACTATGGCTACACCTTC. It encodes CASSLGDRDYGYTF.